Each of the 30 T cell receptor beta chains below was sequenced from the same sample in a study of T cell repertoires in ileal Crohn's disease. The time point here: neoterminal ileum biopsy at postoperative endoscopy, about 6 months after surgery. Assay used: immunoSEQ multiplex PCR; TCRdb lists only in-frame clones, some missing. The sample lists 13,000 or so clones, roughly 80% occurring once. The sequencing input was ileal tissue. All receptors come from an adult with Crohn's disease.

This sequence joins TRBV10-1 and TRBJ2-2, with 8 bases aligning to TRBD1. The CDR3 spans 13 residues. CDR1 and CDR2 (germline): WNHNN, SYGVQD (reference sequence). V was pared by 7 bases and J by 5 bases, with 3 bases of the junction left unmatched. The CDR3 DNA reads TGCGCCAGCAAGGGACAGGCGACCGGGGAGCTGTTTTTT. Its protein product is CASKGQATGELFF.

This clone was counted between two and nine times. The chain is built from TRBV19 and TRBJ2-3, with TRBD1 as a possible D gene (5 bases). CDR1 LNHDA and CDR2 SQIVND come from the germline V gene (reference sequence). The CDR3 is 14 amino acids. V gave up 1 base and J gave up 3 bases, with 8 bases separating them. This chain's CDR3 is CASSIAKGTDTQYF. The CDR3 nucleotides are TGTGCCAGTAGTATAGCCAAGGGGACAGATACGCAGTATTTT. Drawing the rest from reference TRBV19 and TRBJ2-3, the complete variable domain is DGGITQSPKYLFRKEGQNVTLSCEQNLNHDAMYWYRQDPGQGLRLIYYSQIVNDFQKGDIAEGYSVSREKKESFPLTVTSAQKNPTAFYLCASSIAKGTDTQYFGPGTRLTVL.

The J gene is TRBJ1-4, the V gene TRBV28; D not resolved. The CDR3 loop spans 13 amino acids. Germline lookup yields CDR1 MDHEN and CDR2 SYDVKM. Trimming pared 2 bases from V and 10 bases from J, leaving 11 bases between. The CDR3 coding sequence is TGTGCCAGCAGTTTAGCGGCGTACGGAAAACTGTTTTTT. This gives the protein CASSLAAYGKLFF.

The genes are TRBV11-2 and TRBJ1-2, with D tentatively TRBD1 (5 bases). The germline V and J ends were trimmed by 1 base and 4 bases, with 7 bases remaining between them. The CDR3 has 13 amino acids. CDR1 SGHAT and CDR2 FQNNGV come from the germline V gene. CDR3 sequence reads: CASSLGQGYGYTF. CDR3 nucleotides: TGTGCCAGCAGCTTAGGTCAGGGCTATGGCTACACCTTC.

V is TRBV7-2 and J is TRBJ1-1, with D maybe TRBD1 (6 bases). V was cut by 1 base and J by 11 bases, with 14 bases left in between. The CDR3 contains 13 residues. The germline CDR1 and CDR2 sequences are SGHTA and FQGNSA. DNA of the CDR3: TGTGCCAGCAGCTTAGGACCAGGGGCGTTGGCTTTCTTT. It yields the protein CASSLGPGALAFF.

This rearrangement joins TRBV4-3 to TRBJ2-3, with 11 bases that match TRBD2. The CDR3 has 17 residues. Germline V lookup: CDR1 LGHNA, CDR2 YSLEER. Germline trimming cut 0 bases from V and 6 bases from J; bases unmatched to any gene: 8. CDR3: CASSQDLSGGAGDTQYF. CDR3 in DNA: TGCGCCAGCAGCCAAGATCTTAGCGGGGGGGCCGGGGATACGCAGTATTTT.

This clone was recorded only once. The chain uses TRBV6-4 and TRBJ2-3; TRBD2 agrees at 8 bases. The V gene's germline CDR1 is MRHNA and CDR2 SNTAGT. CDR3 length: 14 amino acids. J was trimmed by 0 bases and V by 6 bases; bases with no gene match: 2. CDR3 protein: CASSGGASTDTQYF. The DNA of the CDR3 is TGTGCCAGCAGCGGGGGGGCTAGCACAGATACGCAGTATTTT.

This chain joins TRBV10-2 and TRBJ1-2, with a weak D call TRBD1 (6 bases). This CDR3 has 15 residues. Trimming left V 3 bases short and J 5 bases short, with 16 bases between. Germline V gives CDR1 WSHSY, CDR2 SAAADI. The CDR3 loop reads CASSDRGRLGYGYTF. The CDR3 DNA is TGCGCCAGCAGTGACAGGGGACGCTTAGGGTATGGCTACACCTTC.

V is TRBV4-3 and J is TRBJ2-7; no definite D call. The germline CDR1 and CDR2 sequences are LGHNA and YSLEER. The CDR3 contains 14 residues. V was pared by 0 bases and J by 6 bases, with 12 bases between. The DNA for the CDR3 is TGCGCCAGCAGCCAAGATGTAGTTCTGTCCGAGCAGTACTTC. Translated, it gives CASSQDVVLSEQYF.

This clone has a single count. The chain links TRBV5-4 to TRBJ2-1; 7 nucleotides agree with TRBD2. The germline V gene encodes CDR1 SGHNT and CDR2 YYREEE (reference sequence). V was clipped by 0 bases and J by 5 bases; unmatched bases: 8. The CDR3 totals 16 residues. CDR3 nucleotide sequence: TGTGCCAGCAGCTTGGGTCGGAGGACTAGAGACAATGAGCAGTTCTTC. Its protein is CASSLGRRTRDNEQFF.

This rearrangement joins TRBV18 to TRBJ2-3; perhaps TRBD2 as D (6 bases). This CDR3 contains 16 residues. Between the trimmed V and J ends, which lost 5 bases and 2 bases, there was a span of 17 bases. Germline-derived CDR1 and CDR2 are KGHSH and LQKENI. The CDR3 region is CASSDSPSADTDTQYF. As DNA, the CDR3 is TGTGCCAGCTCAGACTCACCTAGCGCTGACACAGATACGCAGTATTTT.

The chain is built from TRBV28 and TRBJ1-2, with 8 bases matching TRBD1. This CDR3 has 13 residues. The germline V gene encodes CDR1 MDHEN and CDR2 SYDVKM. Trimming removed 10 bases from V and 5 bases from J; junction bases left unmatched: 9. Here the CDR3 DNA reads TGTGCCACAAGGCCGACAGGGGTTTATGGCTACACCTTC. Translating gives CATRPTGVYGYTF.

This rearrangement joins TRBV7-9 to TRBJ2-7; a weak D match, TRBD1 (5 bases). V lost 1 base, J lost 3 bases, and 10 bases lay in between. The CDR3 is 14 amino acids. In germline, CDR1 is SEHNR, CDR2 FQNEAQ (reference sequence). CDR3 residues: CASSLEAGNYEQYF. CDR3 DNA: TGTGCCAGCAGCTTAGAGGCAGGGAACTACGAGCAGTACTTC.

V usage is TRBV29-1 and J usage is TRBJ2-3, with 9 bases that match TRBD2. Trimming cost V 6 bases and J 5 bases; bases outside gene matches: 6. Germline CDR1 SQVTM, CDR2 ANQGSEA. The CDR3 spans 13 residues. CDR3 region: CSVRGGAGDTQYF. CDR3 bases: TGCAGCGTCCGCGGGGGGGCCGGAGATACGCAGTATTTT.

V is TRBV5-6 and J is TRBJ1-3; D remains ambiguous. The V and J ends lost 2 bases and 1 base respectively, with 13 bases between them. Germline V lookup: CDR1 SGHDT, CDR2 YYEEEE. This CDR3 has 16 residues. The DNA for the CDR3 is TGTGCCAGCAGCTTAGGTCTAGGAGTATCTGGAAACACCATATATTTT. It specifies CASSLGLGVSGNTIYF.

This clone was counted only a few times. The J gene is TRBJ2-5, the V gene TRBV14, with 13 bases lining up with TRBD2. The CDR3 extends over 16 amino acids. Germline loops: CDR1 SGHDN, CDR2 FVKESK. J was trimmed by 3 bases and V by 4 bases; bases with no gene match: 5. The CDR3 protein is CASSLWTSGSKETQYF. The CDR3 bases are TGTGCCAGCAGCCTCTGGACTAGCGGGAGTAAAGAGACCCAGTACTTC. The whole variable domain, remainder taken from reference TRBV14 and TRBJ2-5, is EAGVTQFPSHSVIEKGQTVTLRCDPISGHDNLYWYRRVMGKEIKFLLHFVKESKQDESGMPNNRFLAERTGGTYSTLKVQPAELEDSGVYFCASSLWTSGSKETQYFGPGTRLLVL.

The V and J genes are TRBV7-2 and TRBJ1-6; 9 bases are shared with TRBD1. This CDR3 comprises 16 residues. Germline CDR1 is SGHTA and CDR2 is FQGNSA. With V trimmed by 4 bases and J by 8 bases, 9 bases remained unmatched. CDR3 residues: CASSSGTGTTYSPLHF. CDR3 in DNA: TGTGCCAGCAGCTCGGGGACAGGGACCACTTATTCACCCCTCCACTTT.

A few counts support this clone. This sequence joins TRBV14 and TRBJ2-1; 11 positions match TRBD2. V shed 1 base, J shed 9 bases, and the junction held 14 bases outside the gene matches. The V gene's germline CDR1 is SGHDN and CDR2 FVKESK. This CDR3 has 18 amino acids. The CDR3 is CASSQGEPGLAALGEQFF. The CDR3, as DNA: TGTGCCAGCAGCCAAGGAGAACCGGGACTAGCGGCCTTGGGTGAGCAGTTCTTC.

This clone is a singleton in its sample. The V gene is TRBV9, the J gene TRBJ1-3, with 12 bases matching TRBD1. The CDR3 runs 16 residues. Trimming took 3 bases from V and 3 from J; bases not matched to a gene: 4. CDR1 SGDLS and CDR2 YYNGEE come from the germline V gene. Here the CDR3 reads CASSEGQGAGGNTIYF. The CDR3, as DNA: TGTGCCAGCAGCGAGGGACAGGGGGCAGGTGGAAACACCATATATTTT.

The chain carries TRBV27 and TRBJ2-5, with 9 bases identical to TRBD2. CDR1 and CDR2 (germline): MNHEY, SMNVEV (reference sequence). The V and J ends lost 5 bases and 5 bases, in that order; junction bases with no gene match: 9. The CDR3 runs 15 residues. CDR3 amino acids: CASSRGTSRSETQYF. CDR3 in DNA: TGTGCCAGCAGTCGTGGGACTAGCCGTTCGGAGACCCAGTACTTC.

The chain employs TRBV15 and TRBJ2-7; D is possibly TRBD1 (5 bases). CDR1 is LNHNV, CDR2 YYDKDF, per germline (reference sequence). This CDR3 region has 16 residues. Trimming cost V 1 base and J 0 bases, with 13 bases left between them. The CDR3 region is CATSRGGTGFSYEQYF. Here the CDR3 DNA reads TGTGCCACCAGCAGAGGGGGAACAGGATTCTCCTACGAGCAGTACTTC.

The chain links TRBV6-5 to TRBJ2-7; 9 bases are shared with TRBD1. Germline CDR1 MNHEY, CDR2 SVGAGI. CDR3 size: 14 residues. Trimming at V came to 9 bases and at J to 1 base, leaving 7 bases not matched to a gene. CDR3 nucleotide sequence: TGTGCCAGTCACAGGGGGCAATCTTCCTACGAGCAGTACTTC. This sequence encodes CASHRGQSSYEQYF.

The rearrangement uses TRBV27 and TRBJ2-1, with D possibly matching TRBD2 (6 bases). Trimming removed 6 bases at V and 4 bases at J, with 28 bases between. CDR3 length: 19 amino acids. In germline, CDR1 is MNHEY, CDR2 SMNVEV (reference sequence). CDR3 protein: CASSNRDSLLRGYYNEQFF. DNA of the CDR3: TGTGCCAGCAGCAATCGGGACTCCCTCCTTAGAGGTTATTACAATGAGCAGTTCTTC.

The rearrangement joins TRBV28 to TRBJ1-2, with TRBD1 as a possible D gene (5 bases). CDR3 length: 14 residues. V lost 10 bases and J lost 8, with 23 bases in between. CDR1 is MDHEN, CDR2 SYDVKM, per germline. The CDR3 reads CATAERQTGGGYTF. CDR3 in DNA: TGTGCCACTGCAGAGAGACAGACTGGTGGGGGCTACACCTTC.

The genes are TRBV10-3 and TRBJ1-5; 7 bases are a match to TRBD1. Germline CDR1 ENHRY, CDR2 SYGVKD. The CDR3 is 13 residues long. Trimming removed 2 bases from V and 6 bases from J; junction bases left unmatched: 1. The CDR3 bases are TGTGCCATCAGTGAGGACAGGGTTCAGCCCCAGCATTTT. This encodes CAISEDRVQPQHF.

V usage is TRBV2 and J usage is TRBJ1-5; 9 nucleotides agree with TRBD1. Germline values: CDR1 SNHLY, CDR2 FYNNEI. V gave up 1 base and J gave up 5 bases; unmatched junction bases: 3. The CDR3 contains 15 residues. The CDR3 protein is CASSEGGTGYQPQHF. CDR3 DNA: TGTGCCAGCAGTGAAGGGGGGACAGGGTATCAGCCCCAGCATTTT.

The chain joins TRBV5-6 to TRBJ2-7, with a weak D call TRBD1 (6 bases). Trimming cost V 5 bases and J 2 bases, with 14 bases left between them. This CDR3 comprises 14 residues. The germline CDR1 and CDR2 sequences are SGHDT and YYEEEE. As DNA, the CDR3 is TGTGCCAGCAGGCTAACAGGGATGACCTACGAGCAGTACTTC. Translated: CASRLTGMTYEQYF.

The V and J genes are TRBV27 and TRBJ2-7, with no clear D. The length of the CDR3 is 13 residues. Trimming pared 3 bases from V and 6 bases from J, leaving 12 bases between. Germline-derived CDR1 and CDR2 are MNHEY and SMNVEV (reference sequence). CDR3 amino acids: CASSFDLSGEQYF. In nucleotides, the CDR3 is TGTGCCAGCAGTTTTGACCTTTCGGGCGAGCAGTACTTC.

V is TRBV5-6 and J is TRBJ2-3, with TRBD2 matching over 10 bases. The germline V gene has CDR1 SGHDT and CDR2 YYEEEE. V was pared by 5 bases and J by 1 base, with 10 bases of the junction left unmatched. This CDR3 has 17 amino acids. The CDR3 DNA is TGTGCCAGCAGTCCCCAGCGGGAGGGGGCTCGCACAGATACGCAGTATTTT. Its translation: CASSPQREGARTDTQYF.

In its sample, this clone was seen a few times. The chain couples TRBV19 to TRBJ2-1; 11 nucleotides line up with TRBD2. Germline V gene sequence: CDR1 LNHDA, CDR2 SQIVND (reference sequence). This CDR3 comprises 17 residues. V lost 4 bases to trimming and J lost 4 bases; unmatched junction nucleotides: 9. For the CDR3, the DNA is TGTGCCAGTAGTACCGGACTAGCGGGTACCTCGTACAATGAGCAGTTCTTC. Protein sequence: CASSTGLAGTSYNEQFF.